This record looks at one T cell receptor beta chain sequence and its context. Its specificity is not known. These data originate in a study of shared clonotypes between healthy human individuals. Losses at the gene ends were 4 bases for V and 9 bases for J; bases not matched to a gene: 6. This CDR3 is 14 amino acids long. Germline V CDR1 and CDR2: MRHNA, SNTAGT. General study findings and limits: The rarefaction results pointed to incomplete sorted-subset sequencing despite large depth.

Repertoires were generated with immunoSEQ multiplex PCR, while TCRdb's copy carries only in-frame clones and drops some. The top ten clones hold about 0.13% of a sample with 2,500,000 or so clones, around nine tenths of them seen once. The V call is TRBV6-4, the J call TRBJ2-1, with 10 bases fitting TRBD2. The sequence was obtained from a man aged 18 to 35 in good health. What was sequenced was naive CD4+ T cells sorted from blood. Subset meaning: CD45RA+ positively selected. Written as DNA, the CDR3 is TGTGCCAGCAGTGTAGAAGCGGGGGGGCCTGAGCAGTTCTTC. This translates into CASSVEAGGPEQFF.